A selection of T cell receptor beta chains follows, all from one sample in a study of blood T cells in healthy people across ages. TCRdb re-analysed the 5' RACE reads in MiXCR, keeping a single row per CDR3 protein. The sample includes roughly 1,500,000 distinct CDR3 sequences, roughly 32% seen only once; the top ten take around 11%. Sequenced: blood. The receptors were gathered from a woman in her twenties or thirties in good health. The CDR3 runs from the conserved cysteine through the conserved F or W. Each record gives: J gene, clone size, V gene, D gene, CDR3 DNA, CDR3 protein. D genes are given only for firm matches. Some rows have no size entry. The others give once, few or many, or a class for an expanded clone.

TRBJ2-3	.	TRBV20-1	TRBD2	TGCAGTGCTAGGGCTAGCGGCGCAGATACGCAGTATTTT	CSARASGADTQYF
TRBJ1-6	once	TRBV4-2	.	TGTGCCAGCAGCCAAGATCTCAAGTGGGGGCTAGGTTCACCCCTCCACTTT	CASSQDLKWGLGSPLHF
TRBJ1-2	few	TRBV12-3/TRBV12-4	TRBD1	TGTGCCAGCAGTCCCGGACAGGGGGCCATGAGAGGCTACACCTTC	CASSPGQGAMRGYTF
TRBJ1-5	few	TRBV20-1	TRBD1	TGCAGTGGTTCATTCCAGGGGGGAAATCAGCCCCAGCATTTT	CSGSFQGGNQPQHF
TRBJ1-6	.	TRBV24-1	.	TGTGCCACCAGCAACTCCTATAATTCACCCCTCCACTTT	CATSNSYNSPLHF
TRBJ2-5	.	TRBV5-1	.	TGCGCCAGCCGCTTGGCCATTGCGGGCAGTCAAGAGACCCAGTACTTC	CASRLAIAGSQETQYF
TRBJ1-5	.	TRBV6-1	TRBD1	TGTGCCAGCAGAAACCAGGGGGGCCTCGATCAGCCCCAGCATTTT	CASRNQGGLDQPQHF
TRBJ1-4	.	TRBV7-6	.	TGTGCCAGCAGCTTAGGTCGCAGGGTCGAAAAACTGTTTTTT	CASSLGRRVEKLFF
TRBJ2-7	.	TRBV11-2	.	TGTGCCAGCAGCTTATATCGAGGGTTGGCAGGCCCCTACGAGCAGTACTTC	CASSLYRGLAGPYEQYF
TRBJ2-1	.	TRBV6-5	TRBD2	TGTACCAGCAGTGATGGGACTAGCGGGCGGAATGAGCAGTTCTTC	CTSSDGTSGRNEQFF
TRBJ2-2	.	TRBV20-1	.	TGCAGTGCTTGCGAGCGGGTCAGCACCGGGGAGCTGTTTTTT	CSACERVSTGELFF
TRBJ1-4	.	TRBV15	TRBD1	TGTGCCACCAGCAGTAATGAAGACAGGGCCGGTGAAAAACTGTTTTTT	CATSSNEDRAGEKLFF
TRBJ2-7	few	TRBV6-5	.	TGTGCCAGCAGTTACGACGGGGCGGGCACCTACGAGCAGTACTTC	CASSYDGAGTYEQYF
TRBJ2-1	.	TRBV7-2	TRBD1	TGTGCCAGCAGCCAACGGTACGGGACAGCCTACAATGAGCAGTTCTTC	CASSQRYGTAYNEQFF
TRBJ1-2	.	TRBV5-1	.	TGCGCCAGCAGCTTGGACGACAGGCCTCTGGGAAATGGCTACACCTTC	CASSLDDRPLGNGYTF
TRBJ2-7	few	TRBV3-1	.	TGTGCCAGCAGCCAAGTTCCCGTCTACGAGCAGTACTTC	CASSQVPVYEQYF
TRBJ1-4	.	TRBV12-3/TRBV12-4	.	TGTGCCAGCAGTCCCGGTCGGGCGGTTGCATCAACTAATGAAAAACTGTTTTTT	CASSPGRAVASTNEKLFF
TRBJ2-3	few	TRBV5-1	TRBD1	TGCGCCAGCAGCTTGAGTCCGGGACAGGGGGAAGATACGCAGTATTTT	CASSLSPGQGEDTQYF
TRBJ2-6	many	TRBV9	.	TGTGCCAGCAGGGCGTCTGGGGCCAACGTCCTGACTTTC	CASRASGANVLTF
TRBJ2-7	.	TRBV3-1	.	TGTGCCAGCAGCCAAGGGGTGACAGACTACGAGCAGTACTTC	CASSQGVTDYEQYF
TRBJ2-1	.	TRBV12-3/TRBV12-4	.	TGTGCCAGCAGTCCCCCGGGACTGCCAAAATGGAGTGAGCAGTTCTTC	CASSPPGLPKWSEQFF
TRBJ1-5	few	TRBV4-2	.	TGTGCCAGCAGCCAAGATTGGGCAGGAATTAGCAATCAGCCCCAGCATTTT	CASSQDWAGISNQPQHF
TRBJ2-5	.	TRBV20-1	.	TGCAGTGCGGGGCGTGGAGGGAGTAATCAAGAGACCCAGTACTTC	CSAGRGGSNQETQYF
TRBJ1-1	few	TRBV29-1	TRBD1	TGCAGCGTCGAGACCACAGGGGGCGAAGCTTTCTTT	CSVETTGGEAFF
TRBJ2-1	.	TRBV5-1	TRBD2	TGCGCCAGCAGCTTATCCGAGGTTGGGGGGGAGGGCGATGAGCAGTTCTTC	CASSLSEVGGEGDEQFF
TRBJ2-3	.	TRBV7-3	.	TGTGCCAGCAGCTTGGGTAGCTGGGACACAGATACGCAGTATTTT	CASSLGSWDTDTQYF
TRBJ2-6	.	TRBV6-2/TRBV6-3	.	TGTGCCAGCAGTTACTCGGCAGCTCACTCTGGGGCCAACGTCCCGACTTTC	CASSYSAAHSGANVPTF
TRBJ2-1	.	TRBV27	.	TGTGCCAGCAGTTTGGGCCGGAGTAGCGAGTTCTTC	CASSLGRSSEFF
TRBJ2-5	.	TRBV3-1	.	TGTGCCAGCAGCCATTTGTCCGGGACGGAGGACCCTCGGCAAGAGACCCAGTACTTC	CASSHLSGTEDPRQETQYF
TRBJ1-2	.	TRBV9	.	TGTGCCAGCAACAGCTCCGGCTACACCTTC	CASNSSGYTF
TRBJ2-2	.	TRBV11-3	.	TGTGCCAGCTCTGGGCTAGGGGAAGAAAACACCGGGGAGCTGTTTTTT	CASSGLGEENTGELFF
TRBJ2-1	few	TRBV3-1	TRBD2	TGTGCCAGCAGACCCGGGACTAGCGGGGTCAATGAGCAGTTCTTC	CASRPGTSGVNEQFF
TRBJ2-5	.	TRBV20-1	TRBD1	TGCAGTGCTAGAGATCTAGGACAGGGGCAAGAGACCCAGTACTTC	CSARDLGQGQETQYF
TRBJ2-7	.	TRBV29-1	.	TGCAGCGTTGCGACATCGGCCTCCTACGAGCAGTACTTC	CSVATSASYEQYF
TRBJ2-7	.	TRBV9	.	TGTGCCAGCAGCGCGGACTCTGCCTTCTACGAGCAGTACTTC	CASSADSAFYEQYF
TRBJ2-5	.	TRBV2	.	TGTACCAGCAGAGATAGGGGAGAGACCCAGTACTTC	CTSRDRGETQYF
TRBJ1-5	few	TRBV18	.	TGTGCCAGCTCACCTGGAATTCTCAATCAGCCCCAGCATTTT	CASSPGILNQPQHF
TRBJ2-1	few	TRBV7-2	TRBD2	TGTGCCAGCAGCGAAAACCTAGCGGGGGGCCGACATGAGCAGTTCTTC	CASSENLAGGRHEQFF
TRBJ1-2	.	TRBV6-1	TRBD1	TGTGTCAGCAGCCGAACAGGGGGCAAAAACTATGGCTACACCTTC	CVSSRTGGKNYGYTF
TRBJ2-7	few	TRBV7-8	TRBD2	TGTGCCAGCAGCTTAGCCTCCGGGGGGGCCACCTACGAGCAGTACTTC	CASSLASGGATYEQYF
TRBJ1-1	.	TRBV5-1	TRBD1	TGCGCCAGCAGTTCCGGGACAGGGGTCATGAACACTGAAGCTTTCTTT	CASSSGTGVMNTEAFF
TRBJ2-5	.	TRBV7-2	.	TGTGCCAGCAGCTTTGCTAGCAGGTACCAAGAGACCCAGTACTTC	CASSFASRYQETQYF
TRBJ2-5	many	TRBV29-1	.	TGCAGCGTTGAGGGGTTCGAAGAGACCCAGTACTTC	CSVEGFEETQYF
TRBJ2-5	.	TRBV10-3	.	TGTGCCATCAGTGAGACGGGGGTACAAGAGACCCAGTACTTC	CAISETGVQETQYF
TRBJ2-7	many	TRBV7-9	.	TGTGCCAGCAGCTTACTGGCGGACTCCTACGAGCAGTACTTC	CASSLLADSYEQYF
TRBJ2-1	.	TRBV10-1	TRBD2	TGCGCCAGCAGTGAGCGGGTAGCGGGGGGCAGAAATGAGCAGTTCTTC	CASSERVAGGRNEQFF
TRBJ1-6	.	TRBV14	.	TGTGCCAGCAGCCAAGAATCCAGGGGCTCACCCCTCCACTTT	CASSQESRGSPLHF
TRBJ1-1	.	TRBV4-1	.	TGCGCCAGCAGCCAAGCCTTAATAATGAACACTGAAGCTTTCTTT	CASSQALIMNTEAFF
TRBJ2-5	.	TRBV18	TRBD1	TGTGCCAGCTCACCAAACGAGGGGGCAACGGAGTACTTC	CASSPNEGATEYF
TRBJ2-3	few	TRBV3-1	.	TGTGCCAGCAGCCAAGATGACGGTTATACGCAGTATTTT	CASSQDDGYTQYF
TRBJ2-2	once	TRBV6-1	TRBD2	TGTGCCAGCACGGGGACTAAGAACACCGGGGAGCTGTTTTTT	CASTGTKNTGELFF
TRBJ1-5	few	TRBV6-2/TRBV6-3	.	TGTGTCAGCACCGCAGGGACGAATCAGCCCCAGCATTTT	CVSTAGTNQPQHF